A selection of T cell receptor beta chains follows, all from one sample in a study of blood T cells in healthy people across ages. MiXCR was run by TCRdb on the 5' RACE reads, yielding one entry per CDR3 protein. The sample holds roughly 800,000 distinct CDR3 sequences, 58% seen once. The source material was blood. These receptors were taken from a man younger than 45 in good health. Each CDR3 is given with its conserved first and last residue. Fields, in order: V gene, D gene, clone size, J gene, CDR3 protein, CDR3 DNA. The D gene is left open where the match is weak. Where a row states a size, it is once, few, many or the class of an expanded clone; other rows omit it.

v_call: TRBV5-1; d_call: TRBD2; clone_size: .; j_call: TRBJ2-3; cdr3_aa: CASSLGGGAADTQYF; cdr3_nt: TGCGCCAGCAGCTTGGGCGGGGGAGCGGCAGATACGCAGTATTTT
v_call: TRBV27; d_call: TRBD2; clone_size: .; j_call: TRBJ2-1; cdr3_aa: CATSTLSGRMSYNEQFF; cdr3_nt: TGTGCCACTTCAACTCTTAGCGGGAGAATGTCCTACAATGAGCAGTTCTTC
v_call: TRBV5-1; d_call: .; clone_size: .; j_call: TRBJ1-6; cdr3_aa: CASSLDSLRSPLHF; cdr3_nt: TGCGCCAGCAGCTTGGACAGCCTTAGGTCACCCCTCCACTTT
v_call: TRBV7-2; d_call: TRBD1; clone_size: .; j_call: TRBJ2-1; cdr3_aa: CASSFRGDRGSEQFF; cdr3_nt: TGTGCCAGCAGCTTTAGAGGGGACAGGGGAAGTGAGCAGTTCTTC
v_call: TRBV7-2; d_call: .; clone_size: few; j_call: TRBJ1-2; cdr3_aa: CASSLAQINYGYTF; cdr3_nt: TGTGCCAGCAGCTTAGCACAGATTAACTATGGCTACACCTTC
v_call: TRBV12-3/TRBV12-4; d_call: TRBD2; clone_size: .; j_call: TRBJ2-7; cdr3_aa: CASSPVGAGIHEQYF; cdr3_nt: TGTGCCAGCAGCCCGGTGGGAGCGGGAATCCACGAGCAGTACTTC
v_call: TRBV6-5; d_call: .; clone_size: few; j_call: TRBJ1-5; cdr3_aa: CASSYSAVGRGRGNQPQHF; cdr3_nt: TGTGCCAGCAGTTACTCGGCAGTCGGGCGCGGTCGTGGCAATCAGCCCCAGCATTTT
v_call: TRBV6-1; d_call: TRBD1; clone_size: .; j_call: TRBJ2-6; cdr3_aa: CASRQTGTGDSGANVLTF; cdr3_nt: TGTGCCAGCAGACAGACCGGGACAGGGGATTCTGGGGCCAACGTCCTGACTTTC
v_call: TRBV4-2; d_call: TRBD2; clone_size: .; j_call: TRBJ2-1; cdr3_aa: CASSQGGSGRPNEQFF; cdr3_nt: TGTGCCAGCAGCCAAGGCGGTAGCGGGAGACCCAATGAGCAGTTCTTC
v_call: TRBV7-2; d_call: .; clone_size: .; j_call: TRBJ2-7; cdr3_aa: CASSLGPDKDEQYF; cdr3_nt: TGTGCCAGCAGCTTAGGACCGGACAAAGACGAGCAGTACTTC
v_call: TRBV11-1; d_call: .; clone_size: few; j_call: TRBJ2-6; cdr3_aa: CASSLAAGGRTGANVLTF; cdr3_nt: TGTGCCAGCAGCTTAGCGGCCGGAGGCCGAACAGGGGCCAACGTCCTGACTTTC
v_call: TRBV7-2; d_call: .; clone_size: few; j_call: TRBJ2-1; cdr3_aa: CASSTRTNEQFF; cdr3_nt: TGTGCCAGCAGCACCCGGACAAATGAGCAGTTCTTC
v_call: TRBV27; d_call: TRBD2; clone_size: .; j_call: TRBJ2-1; cdr3_aa: CASTLGTRRFF; cdr3_nt: TGTGCCAGTACCTTGGGGACTAGACGGTTCTTC
v_call: TRBV24-1; d_call: .; clone_size: .; j_call: TRBJ2-1; cdr3_aa: CATSLGFSNEQFF; cdr3_nt: TGTGCCACCAGTCTTGGGTTCTCCAATGAGCAGTTCTTC
v_call: TRBV6-6; d_call: TRBD1; clone_size: .; j_call: TRBJ1-2; cdr3_aa: CASNGVAQGGNYGYTF; cdr3_nt: TGTGCCAGCAACGGGGTCGCACAGGGGGGGAACTATGGCTACACCTTC
v_call: TRBV15; d_call: .; clone_size: .; j_call: TRBJ2-7; cdr3_aa: CATSSPRGGEQYF; cdr3_nt: TGTGCCACCAGCAGTCCACGCGGAGGGGAGCAGTACTTC
v_call: TRBV14; d_call: TRBD1; clone_size: .; j_call: TRBJ1-2; cdr3_aa: CASSRIDRGGYGYTF; cdr3_nt: TGTGCCAGCAGCCGTATTGACAGGGGAGGCTATGGCTACACCTTC
v_call: TRBV9; d_call: TRBD1; clone_size: .; j_call: TRBJ1-6; cdr3_aa: CASSGTGTGSSPLHF; cdr3_nt: TGTGCCAGCAGCGGAACCGGGACAGGGAGTTCACCCCTCCACTTT
v_call: TRBV7-2; d_call: .; clone_size: .; j_call: TRBJ1-1; cdr3_aa: CASSLLTGNTEAFF; cdr3_nt: TGTGCCAGCAGCTTACTTACCGGGAACACTGAAGCTTTCTTT
v_call: TRBV9; d_call: TRBD2; clone_size: few; j_call: TRBJ2-5; cdr3_aa: CASSVGSGSPGETQYF; cdr3_nt: TGTGCCAGCAGCGTCGGCAGCGGGAGTCCAGGAGAGACCCAGTACTTC
v_call: TRBV7-2; d_call: .; clone_size: .; j_call: TRBJ2-1; cdr3_aa: CASSFSGGTYNEQFF; cdr3_nt: TGTGCCAGCAGCTTCTCAGGGGGGACCTACAATGAGCAGTTCTTC
v_call: TRBV11-2; d_call: .; clone_size: .; j_call: TRBJ2-2; cdr3_aa: CASSPSVVPTGELFF; cdr3_nt: TGTGCCAGCAGCCCTTCCGTTGTTCCTACCGGGGAGCTGTTTTTT
v_call: TRBV20-1; d_call: TRBD2; clone_size: .; j_call: TRBJ2-5; cdr3_aa: CSASTTSGSAETQYF; cdr3_nt: TGCAGTGCTTCGACAACTAGCGGGAGTGCAGAGACCCAGTACTTC
v_call: TRBV4-2; d_call: TRBD1; clone_size: .; j_call: TRBJ1-2; cdr3_aa: CASSDRVDYGYTF; cdr3_nt: TGTGCCAGCAGCGACAGGGTAGACTATGGCTACACCTTC
v_call: TRBV3-1; d_call: .; clone_size: .; j_call: TRBJ2-1; cdr3_aa: CASSQTGQGGNEQFF; cdr3_nt: TGTGCCAGCAGCCAAACTGGCCAGGGGGGAAATGAGCAGTTCTTC
v_call: TRBV6-1; d_call: TRBD1; clone_size: .; j_call: TRBJ1-5; cdr3_aa: CASGTGEISNQPQHF; cdr3_nt: TGTGCCAGCGGGACAGGCGAAATAAGCAATCAGCCCCAGCATTTT
v_call: TRBV29-1; d_call: .; clone_size: few; j_call: TRBJ1-5; cdr3_aa: CSVYHVGPAREPQHF; cdr3_nt: TGCAGCGTTTACCACGTCGGGCCCGCTCGGGAGCCCCAGCATTTT
v_call: TRBV3-1; d_call: TRBD2; clone_size: .; j_call: TRBJ2-1; cdr3_aa: CASNGLAGASNEQFF; cdr3_nt: TGTGCCAGCAACGGACTAGCGGGGGCCTCCAATGAGCAGTTCTTC
v_call: TRBV15; d_call: .; clone_size: .; j_call: TRBJ2-5; cdr3_aa: CATSRGPATQETQYF; cdr3_nt: TGTGCCACCAGCAGAGGCCCCGCCACCCAAGAGACCCAGTACTTC
v_call: TRBV7-2; d_call: .; clone_size: .; j_call: TRBJ1-2; cdr3_aa: CASSLAVEGYTF; cdr3_nt: TGTGCCAGCAGCTTAGCTGTGGAGGGCTACACCTTC
v_call: TRBV13; d_call: .; clone_size: .; j_call: TRBJ2-3; cdr3_aa: CASSGGHKVGTDTQYF; cdr3_nt: TGTGCCAGCAGCGGGGGACATAAGGTTGGCACAGATACGCAGTATTTT
v_call: TRBV6-5; d_call: .; clone_size: once; j_call: TRBJ2-1; cdr3_aa: CASSLRAGLRDEQFF; cdr3_nt: TGTGCCAGCAGCCTAAGGGCAGGGCTGAGGGATGAGCAGTTCTTC
v_call: TRBV29-1; d_call: .; clone_size: many; j_call: TRBJ2-1; cdr3_aa: CSVGWPKAISNEQFF; cdr3_nt: TGCAGCGTTGGATGGCCAAAGGCCATATCAAATGAGCAGTTCTTC
v_call: TRBV6-6; d_call: .; clone_size: once; j_call: TRBJ2-7; cdr3_aa: CATISSVSYERYF; cdr3_nt: TGTGCCACCATTTCTAGTGTTTCCTACGAGCGGTACTTC
v_call: TRBV10-3; d_call: .; clone_size: .; j_call: TRBJ2-3; cdr3_aa: CAISAGENTDTQYF; cdr3_nt: TGTGCCATCAGTGCAGGGGAAAACACAGATACGCAGTATTTT
v_call: TRBV6-5; d_call: TRBD1; clone_size: .; j_call: TRBJ2-1; cdr3_aa: CASRSDRGWNEQFF; cdr3_nt: TGTGCCAGCAGATCAGACAGGGGGTGGAATGAGCAGTTCTTC
v_call: TRBV4-3; d_call: TRBD1; clone_size: .; j_call: TRBJ2-7; cdr3_aa: CASSQYRGYEQYF; cdr3_nt: TGCGCCAGCAGCCAGTACAGGGGCTACGAGCAGTACTTC
v_call: TRBV20-1; d_call: TRBD1; clone_size: .; j_call: TRBJ1-2; cdr3_aa: CSASTRQGANGYTF; cdr3_nt: TGCAGTGCTAGTACTCGCCAGGGGGCGAACGGCTACACCTTC
v_call: TRBV7-2; d_call: TRBD2; clone_size: few; j_call: TRBJ2-3; cdr3_aa: CASSLSGRGVQYTQYF; cdr3_nt: TGTGCCAGCAGCTTAAGTGGTCGGGGGGTTCAATATACGCAGTATTTT
v_call: TRBV4-3; d_call: .; clone_size: .; j_call: TRBJ1-4; cdr3_aa: CASSQDTAVDNEKLFF; cdr3_nt: TGCGCCAGCAGCCAAGATACCGCGGTCGATAATGAAAAACTGTTTTTT
v_call: TRBV7-3; d_call: .; clone_size: .; j_call: TRBJ2-1; cdr3_aa: CASSLTMGAENEQFF; cdr3_nt: TGTGCCAGCAGCTTAACGATGGGGGCGGAAAATGAGCAGTTCTTC
v_call: TRBV20-1; d_call: .; clone_size: .; j_call: TRBJ2-3; cdr3_aa: CSAPIADTQYF; cdr3_nt: TGCAGTGCACCTATAGCGGATACGCAGTATTTT
v_call: TRBV4-2; d_call: TRBD1; clone_size: few; j_call: TRBJ2-7; cdr3_aa: CASGIDRAYEQYF; cdr3_nt: TGTGCCAGCGGAATAGACAGGGCGTACGAGCAGTACTTC
v_call: TRBV25-1; d_call: .; clone_size: .; j_call: TRBJ2-5; cdr3_aa: CASSGGLEREQYF; cdr3_nt: TGTGCCAGCAGTGGAGGATTGGAGAGAGAGCAGTACTTC
v_call: TRBV7-9; d_call: TRBD1; clone_size: .; j_call: TRBJ1-2; cdr3_aa: CASSPTGTNYGYTF; cdr3_nt: TGTGCCAGCAGCCCGACAGGGACTAACTATGGCTACACCTTC
v_call: TRBV7-2; d_call: .; clone_size: few; j_call: TRBJ2-3; cdr3_aa: CASSLVVRASDTQYF; cdr3_nt: TGTGCCAGCAGCTTAGTCGTCAGGGCATCAGATACGCAGTATTTT
v_call: TRBV28; d_call: .; clone_size: .; j_call: TRBJ1-2; cdr3_aa: CATGGWGYGYTF; cdr3_nt: TGTGCCACCGGGGGTTGGGGTTATGGCTACACCTTC
v_call: TRBV29-1; d_call: TRBD1; clone_size: many; j_call: TRBJ2-4; cdr3_aa: CSVDPEGTGGTNIQYF; cdr3_nt: TGCAGCGTTGATCCTGAAGGGACAGGAGGTACAAACATTCAGTACTTC
v_call: TRBV4-2; d_call: .; clone_size: .; j_call: TRBJ2-6; cdr3_aa: CASGQHFFAGANVLTF; cdr3_nt: TGTGCCAGCGGCCAACACTTCTTTGCAGGGGCCAACGTCCTGACTTTC
v_call: TRBV7-9; d_call: .; clone_size: .; j_call: TRBJ1-4; cdr3_aa: CASSLGYKLFF; cdr3_nt: TGTGCCAGCAGCTTAGGGTATAAACTGTTTTTT
v_call: TRBV27; d_call: .; clone_size: many; j_call: TRBJ2-6; cdr3_aa: CASSFSGANVLTF; cdr3_nt: TGTGCCAGCAGTTTTTCTGGGGCCAACGTCCTGACTTTC
v_call: TRBV12-3/TRBV12-4; d_call: .; clone_size: .; j_call: TRBJ2-1; cdr3_aa: CASSPPFYEQFF; cdr3_nt: TGTGCCAGCAGCCCACCCTTTTATGAGCAGTTCTTC